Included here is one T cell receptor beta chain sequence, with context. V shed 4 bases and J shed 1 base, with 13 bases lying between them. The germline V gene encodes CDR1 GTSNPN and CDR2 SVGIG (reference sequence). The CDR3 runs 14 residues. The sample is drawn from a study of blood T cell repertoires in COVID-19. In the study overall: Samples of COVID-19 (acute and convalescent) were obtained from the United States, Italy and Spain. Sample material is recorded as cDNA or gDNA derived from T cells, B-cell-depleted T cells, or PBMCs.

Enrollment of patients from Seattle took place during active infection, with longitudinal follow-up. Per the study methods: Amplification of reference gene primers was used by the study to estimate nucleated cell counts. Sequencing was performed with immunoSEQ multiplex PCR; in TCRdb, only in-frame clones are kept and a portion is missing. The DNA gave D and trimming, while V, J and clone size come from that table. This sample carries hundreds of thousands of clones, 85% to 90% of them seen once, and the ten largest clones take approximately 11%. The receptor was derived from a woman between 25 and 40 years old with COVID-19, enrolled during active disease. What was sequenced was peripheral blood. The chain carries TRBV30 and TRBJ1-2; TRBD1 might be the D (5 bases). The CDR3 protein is CAWNFGRVNYGYTF. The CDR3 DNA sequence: TGTGCCTGGAATTTCGGCAGGGTTAACTATGGCTACACCTTC.